The 16 T cell receptor beta chains listed next were all sequenced from one sample in a study of shared clonotypes between healthy human individuals. Method: immunoSEQ multiplex PCR; TCRdb's copy keeps in-frame clones and lacks some. Of roughly 2,300,000 clones listed, around 93% are singletons. Sequencing used naive CD4+ T cells from PBMCs. Subset defined: CD45RA+ positively selected. These receptors originate from a man between 18 and 35 years old in good health. Some clones in this sample may be carry-over from other donors' samples.

V is TRBV2 and J is TRBJ2-7; 7 nucleotides align to TRBD2. V was pared by 6 bases and J by 4 bases, with 12 bases of the junction left unmatched. The germline gives CDR1 SNHLY, CDR2 FYNNEI. The CDR3 totals 15 residues. The CDR3 loop is CASSFGTTARYEQYF. In DNA form, the CDR3 reads TGTGCCAGCAGCTTTGGGACTACGGCTCGGTACGAGCAGTACTTC.

The CDR3 loop reads CASSRRLAGGLHEQFF. CDR3 DNA sequence: TGTGCCAGCAGCCGTAGGCTAGCGGGAGGGCTCCATGAGCAGTTCTTC. The V call is TRBV5-4, the J call TRBJ2-1; TRBD2 matches 12 bases. The CDR3 extends over 16 amino acids. V shed 4 bases and J 8 bases; nucleotides not matched to a gene: 10. Germline assignment: CDR1 SGHNT and CDR2 YYREEE (reference sequence).

The gene calls are TRBV7-3 and TRBJ2-1, with D possibly matching TRBD2 (5 bases). V lost 5 bases, J lost 2 bases, and 13 bases lay in between. The CDR3 consists of 15 residues. Germline-derived CDR1 and CDR2 are SGHTA and FQGTGA. The DNA of the CDR3 is TGTGCCAGCAGCGGCAATGGAGGACCCTACAATGAGCAGTTCTTC. This encodes CASSGNGGPYNEQFF.

The CDR3 protein is CASSQSPSVYEETQYF. The DNA of the CDR3 is TGCGCCAGCAGCCAATCACCCAGCGTTTACGAAGAGACCCAGTACTTC. The chain recombines TRBV4-3 with TRBJ2-5; no clear D gene. V was shortened by 2 bases and J by 3 bases, with 16 bases between the two germline ends. Germline V CDR1 and CDR2: LGHNA, YSLEER. The CDR3 is 16 residues long.

The genes are TRBV7-3 and TRBJ2-1; TRBD2 agrees at 7 bases. After removal of 0 bases from V and 8 bases from J, the junction contained 13 bases not matched to a gene. Germline CDR1 SGHTA, CDR2 FQGTGA. CDR3 length: 17 residues. CDR3 in DNA: TGTGCCAGCAGCTTAACGGAATGGGGGAGGGCCGTCGATGAGCAGTTCTTC. Residues: CASSLTEWGRAVDEQFF.

This chain links TRBV28 with TRBJ2-1; 9 bases align to TRBD2. The V gene's germline CDR1 is MDHEN and CDR2 SYDVKM. Trimming at V came to 6 bases and at J to 5 bases, leaving 8 bases not matched to a gene. The CDR3 extends over 15 amino acids. In DNA, the CDR3 is TGTGCCAGCAGCGTTGGACTAGCGCGGAACAATGAGCAGTTCTTC. Encoded protein: CASSVGLARNNEQFF.

The genes are TRBV29-1 and TRBJ1-2; D uncertain. The germline gives CDR1 SQVTM, CDR2 ANQGSEA. The CDR3 length is 13 residues. Trimming left V 4 bases short and J 0 bases short, with 9 bases between. CDR3 sequence reads: CSVAGGSNYGYTF. CDR3 in DNA: TGCAGCGTTGCTGGCGGATCTAACTATGGCTACACCTTC.

A note on this clone: Additional DNA sequences in this sample encode the identical CDR3. The V and J genes are TRBV2 and TRBJ2-2; D is unclear. Per the germline V gene, CDR1 is SNHLY and CDR2 is FYNNEI. The CDR3 runs 14 residues. V lost 6 bases and J lost 1, with 9 bases in between. DNA for the CDR3: TGTGCCAGCAGGGGTAGGGTGAACACCGGGGAGCTGTTTTTT. Its protein product is CASRGRVNTGELFF.

Note on this clone: This same CDR3 is encoded by further DNA sequences in the sample. J is TRBJ2-7 and V is TRBV5-1, with TRBD1 matching 7 bases. The germline V gene encodes CDR1 SGHRS and CDR2 YFSETQ. Trimming took 2 bases from V and 0 from J; bases not matched to a gene: 2. The CDR3 runs 14 residues. The CDR3, as DNA: TGCGCCAGCAGCTTAACAGGGGACTCCTACGAGCAGTACTTC. Its translation is CASSLTGDSYEQYF.

For this clone: Other nucleotide sequences in the sample specify the same CDR3. The chain recombines TRBV28 with TRBJ1-4, with D hard to call. From germline, CDR1 is MDHEN and CDR2 SYDVKM. Trimming cost V 1 base and J 0 bases, with 6 bases left between them. CDR3 length equals 15 residues. The CDR3: CASSLLGATNEKLFF. CDR3 nucleotide sequence: TGTGCCAGCAGTTTATTAGGAGCAACTAATGAAAAACTGTTTTTT. The full variable domain, completed using reference TRBV28 and TRBJ1-4, is DVKVTQSSRYLVKRTGEKVFLECVQDMDHENMFWYRQDPGLGLRLIYFSYDVKMKEKGDIPEGYSVSREKKERFSLILESASTNQTSMYLCASSLLGATNEKLFFGSGTQLSVL.

The chain employs TRBV5-1 and TRBJ2-1; 9 bases line up with TRBD2. Germline V CDR1 and CDR2: SGHRS, YFSETQ. V trimming: 2 bases; J trimming: 5 bases; junction bases outside the gene matches: 5. This CDR3 has 15 residues. The CDR3 DNA reads as TGCGCCAGCAGCTTTAGCGGGAGTTCGGACAATGAGCAGTTCTTC. This codes for CASSFSGSSDNEQFF.

The chain employs TRBV23-1 and TRBJ1-2; 9 bases match TRBD1. TRBV23-1 is noted as an ORF with a role that remains uncertain. CDR3 length: 17 amino acids. J gave up 8 bases and V 3 bases, and 16 bases lay outside the gene matches. CDR3 bases: TGCGCCAGCAGTCATTTCGACAGGGGGATCGATCTCAACGGCTACACCTTC. Its protein is CASSHFDRGIDLNGYTF.

CDR3 sequence: CASSVPGQGRETQYF. The CDR3 nucleotides are TGTGCCAGTAGTGTGCCGGGACAGGGGAGAGAGACCCAGTACTTC. This chain uses TRBV19 with TRBJ2-5; TRBD1 aligns across 10 bases. This CDR3 contains 15 residues. Germline CDR1 and CDR2: LNHDA and SQIVND (reference sequence). The V segment lost 5 bases and the J segment 4 bases; nucleotides outside the gene matches: 7.

The chain recombines TRBV9 with TRBJ2-3; D might be TRBD1 (5 bases). Per germline, CDR1 SGDLS and CDR2 YYNGEE. The V end was cut by 4 bases, the J end by 8 bases, with 14 bases between. CDR3 size: 13 residues. In nucleotides, the CDR3 is TGTGCCAGCAGCACCGACCGACAGCTTACGCAGTATTTT. This codes for CASSTDRQLTQYF.

The chain couples TRBV28 to TRBJ2-7; 7 nucleotides agree with TRBD2. Per germline, CDR1 MDHEN and CDR2 SYDVKM. The junction had 17 bases not matched to a gene; V was cut back by 6 bases and J by 3 bases. The CDR3 covers 17 residues. CDR3 in DNA: TGTGCCAGCAGGGGGGGAGGGGCCCAACTATTTTTCTACGAGCAGTACTTC. This codes for CASRGGGAQLFFYEQYF. Drawing the rest from reference TRBV28 and TRBJ2-7, the complete variable domain is DVKVTQSSRYLVKRTGEKVFLECVQDMDHENMFWYRQDPGLGLRLIYFSYDVKMKEKGDIPEGYSVSREKKERFSLILESASTNQTSMYLCASRGGGAQLFFYEQYFGPGTRLTVT.

The genes are TRBV7-9 and TRBJ2-1, with D perhaps matching TRBD1 or TRBD2 (6 bases each). Germline CDR1 is SEHNR and CDR2 is FQNEAQ (reference sequence). V shed 2 bases and J shed 6 bases, with 11 bases lying between them. The CDR3 runs 14 residues. Here the CDR3 reads CASSLPQGGNEQFF. In DNA, the CDR3 is TGTGCCAGCAGCTTACCACAGGGAGGCAATGAGCAGTTCTTC.